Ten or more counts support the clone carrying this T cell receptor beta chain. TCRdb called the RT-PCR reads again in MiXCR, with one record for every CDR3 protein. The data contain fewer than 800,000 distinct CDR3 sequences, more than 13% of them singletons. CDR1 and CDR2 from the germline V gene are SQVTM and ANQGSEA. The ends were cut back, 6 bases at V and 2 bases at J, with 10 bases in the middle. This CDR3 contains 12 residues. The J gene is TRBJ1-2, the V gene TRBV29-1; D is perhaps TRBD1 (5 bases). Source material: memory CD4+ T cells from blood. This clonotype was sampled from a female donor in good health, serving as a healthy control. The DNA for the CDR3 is TGCAGCGTCGGTGGGGGGAACTATGGCTACACCTTC. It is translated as CSVGGGNYGYTF.